The 14 T cell receptor beta chains listed next were all sequenced from one sample in a study of T cells in Graves' hyperthyroidism and ophthalmopathy. Amplification targeted TCR beta CDR3 regions from RNA transcripts. First-round RT-PCR of the TCR CDR3 relied on the HTBI primer set. TCRdb reanalysed the multiplex PCR reads using MiXCR and keeps one entry per CDR3 protein. This table has over 700,000 distinct CDR3 sequences, 35% appearing once. The sample comprised blood. The receptors were sampled from a woman between 40 and 55 years old with Graves' hyperthyroidism.

This clonotype came up a few times. The rearrangement links TRBV10-3 to TRBJ2-2; TRBD1 matches 8 bases. Looked up from germline, CDR1 is ENHRY and CDR2 is SYGVKD. The CDR3 is 14 amino acids. V gave up 10 bases and J gave up 5 bases; unmatched junction bases: 9. CDR3 sequence: CASIKTGGTGELFF. Written as DNA, the CDR3 is TGTGCCAGCATTAAAACAGGGGGAACCGGGGAGCTGTTTTTT.

The rearrangement links TRBV7-2 to TRBJ2-7; 10 positions match TRBD2. This CDR3 is 16 amino acids long. J lost 2 bases, V lost 6 bases, and 10 bases had no gene match. Germline V gene data show CDR1 as SGHTA and CDR2 as FQGNSA. The CDR3 sequence: CASSRSLAGDPYEQYF. The CDR3 coding sequence is TGTGCCAGCAGTCGAAGTCTAGCGGGAGACCCCTACGAGCAGTACTTC.

This clonotype occurred a few times. The V gene is TRBV11-2, the J gene TRBJ2-7, with TRBD1 identical over 7 bases. CDR1 SGHAT and CDR2 FQNNGV come from the germline V gene. With 6 bases clipped from V and 6 bases from J, the junction kept 17 bases outside the gene matches. This CDR3 spans 16 amino acids. The CDR3 nucleotides are TGTGCCAGCAGTTACCCTCCCGGGACAGCTTTGAGCGAGCAGTACTTC. It encodes CASSYPPGTALSEQYF.

V and J are TRBV28 and TRBJ1-5; D remains ambiguous. Per the germline V gene, CDR1 is MDHEN and CDR2 is SYDVKM. The CDR3 runs to 12 residues. The ends were cut back, 8 bases at V and 7 bases at J, with 12 bases in the middle. CDR3 in amino acids: CASGIWEQPQHF. Written as DNA, the CDR3 is TGTGCCAGCGGGATATGGGAACAGCCCCAGCATTTT.

This clonotype has ten or more counts. CDR3 sequence: CASSFAGQAHSPLHF. DNA for the CDR3: TGTGCCAGCAGCTTTGCGGGCCAGGCGCATTCACCCCTCCACTTT. The J gene is TRBJ1-6, the V gene TRBV5-8; the D is unclear. V lost 2 bases and J 8 bases, leaving 14 bases between the germline ends. CDR3 size: 15 residues. Germline V lookup: CDR1 SGHTS, CDR2 YDEGEE. Variable domain in full (rest from reference TRBV5-8 and TRBJ1-6): EAGVTQSPTHLIKTRGQQATLRCSPISGHTSVYWYQQALGLGLQFLLWYDEGEERNRGNFPPRFSGRQFPNYSSELNVNALELEDSALYLCASSFAGQAHSPLHFGNGTRLTVT.

This clonotype was counted ten times or more. The chain is built from TRBV7-9 and TRBJ2-7; D uncertain. Trimming pared 1 base from V and 0 bases from J, leaving 13 bases between. CDR3 length equals 16 residues. Germline values: CDR1 SEHNR, CDR2 FQNEAQ (reference sequence). CDR3 in amino acids: CASSLDGGFLSYEQYF. The CDR3 bases are TGTGCCAGCAGCTTAGATGGCGGATTCCTCTCCTACGAGCAGTACTTC.

The V gene is TRBV7-2, the J gene TRBJ2-2; D is perhaps TRBD2 (5 bases). The length of the CDR3 is 19 residues. V lost 1 base, J lost 3 bases, and 21 bases lay in between. In germline, CDR1 is SGHTA, CDR2 FQGNSA. CDR3 in amino acids: CASSLVFVVRRLYTGELFF. The CDR3 nucleotides are TGTGCCAGCAGCTTAGTGTTCGTTGTTCGGAGGTTATACACCGGGGAGCTGTTTTTT.

CDR3: CASSPDKTNYGYTF. The CDR3 nucleotides read TGTGCCAGCAGCCCCGACAAAACTAACTATGGCTACACCTTC. This rearrangement joins TRBV7-9 to TRBJ1-2, with D unresolved. The V end was cut by 5 bases, the J end by 0 bases, with 10 bases between. From germline, CDR1 is SEHNR and CDR2 FQNEAQ (reference sequence). The CDR3 contains 14 residues.

This chain connects TRBV19 to TRBJ2-3, with 9 nucleotides matching TRBD1. The CDR3 runs to 14 residues. Losses at the gene ends were 3 bases for V and 5 bases for J; bases not matched to a gene: 3. Looked up from germline, CDR1 is LNHDA and CDR2 is SQIVND (reference sequence). CDR3 sequence (DNA): TGTGCCAGTAGTATGGGACAGGGAAGAGATACGCAGTATTTT. Its protein is CASSMGQGRDTQYF.

This clonotype was recorded at least ten times. CDR3 DNA: TGTGCCAGCAGCTATTTAGATCCTGGAAACACCATATATTTT. As protein: CASSYLDPGNTIYF. The V gene is TRBV7-2, the J gene TRBJ1-3; D call uncertain. The CDR3 spans 14 residues. Trimming cost V 4 bases and J 2 bases, with 9 bases left between them. Germline values: CDR1 SGHTA, CDR2 FQGNSA.

The V gene is TRBV7-9, the J gene TRBJ2-5; 11 positions match TRBD1. The germline V gene encodes CDR1 SEHNR and CDR2 FQNEAQ (reference sequence). Trimming took 5 bases from V and 7 from J; bases not matched to a gene: 9. CDR3 length: 15 residues. The CDR3 coding sequence is TGTGCCAGCAGCCACCGGGACAGGGGGTCCGTGACCCAGTACTTC. As protein: CASSHRDRGSVTQYF.

Remarks on this clonotype: A much larger clone differs from this one at a single base, so this may be a read error. V gene TRBV19 combines with J gene TRBJ1-2, with D unclear. CDR1 and CDR2 from the germline V gene are LNHDA and SQIVND (reference sequence). CDR3 length: 15 amino acids. In DNA, the CDR3 is TGTGCCAGTAGCTTTCCGCGAGTTCTTAACTATGACTACACCTTC. This sequence encodes CASSFPRVLNYDYTF.

This clonotype was counted many times. The rearrangement joins TRBV9 to TRBJ1-1; no clear D gene. Germline V gene data show CDR1 as SGDLS and CDR2 as YYNGEE. V lost 0 bases and J lost 6, with 9 bases in between. The CDR3 contains 13 residues. CDR3 sequence reads: CASSVDSWAEAFF. The CDR3, as DNA: TGTGCCAGCAGCGTAGACTCTTGGGCTGAAGCTTTCTTT.

The rearrangement joins TRBV18 to TRBJ1-1; 7 nucleotides match TRBD1. This CDR3 region has 14 residues. Trimming removed 1 base from V and 5 bases from J; junction bases left unmatched: 4. Germline assignment: CDR1 KGHSH and CDR2 LQKENI. CDR3 residues: CASSPQQGRTEAFF. The DNA of the CDR3 is TGTGCCAGCTCACCACAACAGGGGAGGACTGAAGCTTTCTTT.